The 26 T cell receptor beta chains below come from one sample, sequenced in a study of regulatory T cells in long-lasting Graves disease. Arm-PCR of CDR3 regions and iRepertoire HTBI primers were used to build TCR beta libraries. MiXCR was run by TCRdb on the multiplex PCR reads, yielding one entry per CDR3 protein. The table includes 400,000 to 500,000 distinct CDR3 sequences, 20% to 25% detected once. Time point described: persistent/refractory GD, antithyroid drugs over 5 years with positive TRAb. There was RNA extracted from PBMCs, and the TCR library was made from it. This specimen consisted of peripheral blood mononuclear cells (PBMCs), obtained when the disease was refractory, from a patient treated with antithyroid drugs. The receptors here all came from a female donor with Graves disease.

The J gene is TRBJ2-5, the V gene TRBV27; 7 bases match TRBD1. TRBJ2-7 matches the DNA end more closely, so the J call is doubtful. CDR1 MNHEY and CDR2 SMNVEV come from the germline V gene (reference sequence). The CDR3 covers 14 residues. This CDR3 is CASSLAQGWYEQYF. The CDR3 nucleotides read TGTGCCAGCAGTTTAGCACAGGGGTGGTACGAGCAGTACTTC.

This clonotype was recorded many times. This chain links TRBV12-3 or TRBV12-4 with TRBJ2-4; 7 nucleotides align to TRBD1. The length of the CDR3 is 13 residues. The V and J ends lost 1 base and 8 bases, in that order; junction bases with no gene match: 2. The CDR3 protein is CASSLDRGHIQYF. CDR3 coding DNA: TGTGCCAGCAGTTTAGACAGGGGCCACATTCAGTACTTC.

This clonotype appeared many times. The genes are TRBV28 and TRBJ2-7; 9 bases map to TRBD1. Germline-derived CDR1 and CDR2 are MDHEN and SYDVKM. The CDR3 has 17 amino acids. J was trimmed by 2 bases and V by 5 bases; bases with no gene match: 13. This CDR3 is CASSTLSRDRDPYEQYF. In DNA, the CDR3 is TGTGCCAGCAGTACTCTTTCCCGGGACAGGGACCCCTACGAGCAGTACTTC.

The chain recombines TRBV20-1 with TRBJ2-2; perhaps TRBD1 as D (6 bases). The germline CDR1 and CDR2 sequences are DFQATT and SNEGSKA (reference sequence). The V end was cut by 6 bases, the J end by 0 bases, with 11 bases between. This CDR3 comprises 14 residues. CDR3 in amino acids: CSALGQPNTGELFF. The CDR3 DNA is TGCAGTGCCCTCGGACAGCCGAACACCGGGGAGCTGTTTTTT.

This clonotype occurred a few times. The chain links TRBV7-3 to TRBJ2-6; D not certain. Germline V gene data show CDR1 as SGHTA and CDR2 as FQGTGA. The CDR3 has 16 amino acids. The V and J ends lost 6 bases and 0 bases respectively, with 12 bases between them. The CDR3 nucleotides read TGTGCCAGCAGTAATCCACACGCCTCTGGGGCCAACGTCCTGACTTTC. This encodes CASSNPHASGANVLTF.

This clonotype occurred many times. V usage is TRBV2 and J usage is TRBJ1-5; D ambiguous. Germline V CDR1 and CDR2: SNHLY, FYNNEI. V lost 3 bases, J lost 6 bases, and 3 bases lay in between. This CDR3 has 11 amino acids. The CDR3 DNA reads as TGTGCCAGCAGTGATACTCAGCCCCAGCATTTT. It is translated as CASSDTQPQHF.

The rearrangement uses TRBV11-3 and TRBJ2-1; TRBD1 matches at 7 bases. Losses at the gene ends were 4 bases for V and 6 bases for J; bases not matched to a gene: 3. The CDR3 loop spans 13 amino acids. The germline V gene encodes CDR1 SGHNT and CDR2 YENEEA. The CDR3 loop is CASSSTGVNEQFF. Here the CDR3 DNA reads TGTGCCAGCAGCTCTACAGGGGTCAATGAGCAGTTCTTC.

This clonotype was detected many times. V is TRBV12-3 or TRBV12-4 and J is TRBJ1-2; D uncertain. Between the trimmed V and J ends, which lost 6 bases and 3 bases, there was a span of 11 bases. The CDR3 contains 13 residues. CDR3 sequence reads: CASSPQWDYGYTF. In DNA, the CDR3 is TGTGCCAGCAGCCCTCAATGGGACTATGGCTACACCTTC.

Only a few counts were recorded for this clonotype. The chain employs TRBV5-1 and TRBJ2-5; possible D gene TRBD1, 6 bases. The V gene lost 5 bases and the J gene lost 4 bases, with 12 bases spanning the gap. Germline lookup yields CDR1 SGHRS and CDR2 YFSETQ. The CDR3 has 13 residues. The CDR3 spells CASRGTPTETQYF. CDR3 nucleotides: TGCGCCAGCAGGGGGACACCCACAGAGACCCAGTACTTC.

This clonotype has ten or more counts. This chain links TRBV7-2 with TRBJ1-2; 9 bases are a match to TRBD1. From germline, CDR1 is SGHTA and CDR2 FQGNSA. Losses at the gene ends were 7 bases for V and 2 bases for J; bases not matched to a gene: 5. The CDR3 has 14 amino acids. CDR3 nucleotide sequence: TGTGCCAGCATCCTACAGGGGGCGAACTATGGCTACACCTTC. Translation: CASILQGANYGYTF. The whole variable domain, remainder taken from reference TRBV7-2 and TRBJ1-2, is GAGVSQSPSNKVTEKGKDVELRCDPISGHTALYWYRQSLGQGLEFLIYFQGNSAPDKSGLPSDRFSAERTGGSVSTLTIQRTQQEDSAVYLCASILQGANYGYTFGSGTRLTVV.

In its sample, this clonotype was seen many times. The chain is built from TRBV28 and TRBJ2-5; a possible D gene is TRBD1 (6 bases). V dropped 5 bases and J dropped 5 bases, with 12 bases sitting between them. Germline CDR1 reads MDHEN; CDR2 reads SYDVKM. This CDR3 has 13 amino acids. CDR3 DNA sequence: TGTGCCAGCAGTCATGACAGGAGGGAGACCCAGTACTTC. Its translation: CASSHDRRETQYF.

Many counts were recorded for this clonotype. V and J are TRBV7-9 and TRBJ2-5, with 7 nucleotides matching TRBD1. Germline V gene data show CDR1 as SEHNR and CDR2 as FQNEAQ (reference sequence). Trimming took 7 bases from V and 3 from J; bases not matched to a gene: 2. The CDR3 spans 12 residues. CDR3 nucleotide sequence: TGTGCCAGCACTACAGGGGAAGAGACCCAGTACTTC. Translation gives CASTTGEETQYF.

The chain couples TRBV28 to TRBJ1-6; 10 bases align to TRBD1. The CDR3 contains 16 residues. The V gene's germline CDR1 is MDHEN and CDR2 SYDVKM. V was clipped by 6 bases and J by 3 bases; unmatched bases: 5. The CDR3 protein is CASREGQGSYNSPLHF. The CDR3 DNA is TGTGCCAGCAGGGAGGGACAGGGGAGCTATAATTCACCCCTCCACTTT. The full variable domain, completed using reference TRBV28 and TRBJ1-6, is DVKVTQSSRYLVKRTGEKVFLECVQDMDHENMFWYRQDPGLGLRLIYFSYDVKMKEKGDIPEGYSVSREKKERFSLILESASTNQTSMYLCASREGQGSYNSPLHFGNGTRLTVT.

This clonotype was observed many times. The rearrangement uses TRBV28 and TRBJ1-2, with D uncertain. Trimming shortened V by 1 base and J by 4 bases, and 4 bases separated the two germline ends. This CDR3 contains 12 residues. Germline CDR1 reads MDHEN; CDR2 reads SYDVKM. CDR3 sequence: CASSLSAYGYTF. The CDR3 DNA reads TGTGCCAGCAGTTTATCCGCCTATGGCTACACCTTC.

This clonotype has a handful of counts. Written as DNA, the CDR3 is TGCGCCAGCAGCCAAGCGGGTCCTATAGGAGAAAAACTGTTTTTT. This gives the protein CASSQAGPIGEKLFF. This chain joins TRBV4-1 and TRBJ1-4; no definite D call. Germline CDR1 reads MGHRA; CDR2 reads YSYEKL. The ends were cut back, 1 base at V and 8 bases at J, with 14 bases in the middle. This CDR3 region has 15 residues.

The chain combines TRBV30 with TRBJ2-7, with 8 bases identical to TRBD1. Germline V gene lookup returns CDR1 GTSNPN and CDR2 SVGIG (reference sequence). The CDR3 has 11 residues. With V trimmed by 6 bases and J by 6 bases, 4 bases remained unmatched. In DNA form, the CDR3 reads TGTGCCTGCCGGACAGGGCGCGAGCAGTACTTC. This codes for CACRTGREQYF. The variable domain in full, completed from reference TRBV30 and TRBJ2-7, reads SQTIHQWPATLVQPVGSPLSLECTVEGTSNPNLYWYRQAAGRGLQLLFYSVGIGQISSEVPQNLSASRPQDRQFILSSKKLLLSDSGFYLCACRTGREQYFGPGTRLTVT.

The chain joins TRBV6-1 to TRBJ2-3; 9 bases align to TRBD1. Germline V gene lookup returns CDR1 MNHNS and CDR2 SASEGT. CDR3 length: 14 residues. The V segment lost 6 bases and the J segment 1 base; nucleotides outside the gene matches: 2. The CDR3 nucleotides read TGTGCCAGCAGGGACAGGGGTCGCACAGATACGCAGTATTTT. It is translated as CASRDRGRTDTQYF.

This clonotype was counted at least ten times. The chain uses TRBV12-3 or TRBV12-4 and TRBJ1-6; a weak D match, TRBD1 (5 bases). The CDR3 loop spans 14 amino acids. V gave up 5 bases and J gave up 8 bases, with 13 bases separating them. The CDR3 region has the DNA TGTGCCAGCAGTCTTAACAGGAGGCATTCACCCCTCCACTTT. Protein product: CASSLNRRHSPLHF.

This clonotype came up once. The V call is TRBV7-2, the J call TRBJ2-4, with unresolved D. The CDR3 has 16 amino acids. V dropped 5 bases and J dropped 1 base, with 15 bases sitting between them. CDR1 and CDR2 from the germline V gene are SGHTA and FQGNSA. CDR3 sequence reads: CASSGVGFWAKNIQYF. Here the CDR3 DNA reads TGTGCCAGCAGCGGCGTAGGGTTTTGGGCCAAAAACATTCAGTACTTC.

The V call is TRBV11-3, the J call TRBJ2-7, with 7 bases lining up with TRBD1. J lost 2 bases, V lost 6 bases, and 19 bases had no gene match. Looked up from germline, CDR1 is SGHNT and CDR2 is YENEEA. The CDR3 is made up of 18 amino acids. Here the CDR3 reads CASRLSGTAPKTPYEQYF. CDR3 nucleotide sequence: TGTGCCAGCAGACTATCCGGGACAGCTCCCAAAACACCCTACGAGCAGTACTTC.

Ten or more counts support this clonotype. The chain links TRBV28 to TRBJ2-7; 8 nucleotides align to TRBD1. Looked up from germline, CDR1 is MDHEN and CDR2 is SYDVKM. Trimming took 4 bases from V and 4 from J; bases not matched to a gene: 9. CDR3 length: 15 residues. The CDR3 sequence: CASSSLQGAEYEQYF. The CDR3 nucleotides are TGTGCCAGCAGTTCCCTCCAGGGGGCGGAATACGAGCAGTACTTC.

On this clonotype itself: A read error may explain this, as a much larger clone is one base away. J is TRBJ2-2 and V is TRBV6-5; possible D gene TRBD2, 5 bases. The CDR3 totals 15 residues. Germline V lookup: CDR1 MNHEY, CDR2 SVGAGI. CDR3 loop: CASSYFGENTGELLF. CDR3 sequence (DNA): TGTGCCAGCAGTTACTTCGGCGAGAACACCGGGGAGCTGCTTTTT.

This clonotype was detected only a few times. The chain uses TRBV6-1 and TRBJ1-1, with D unclear. This CDR3 comprises 15 residues. The V gene's germline CDR1 is MNHNS and CDR2 SASEGT. Trimming stripped 8 bases from V and 0 bases from J, with 16 bases between. The CDR3 reads CASEETSNLNTEAFF. For the CDR3, the DNA is TGTGCCAGCGAGGAGACATCCAACTTGAACACTGAAGCTTTCTTT.

This clonotype appeared once. A far larger clone is one base from this, pointing to a likely read error. The CDR3 is CTSSEQGTSEETQYF. The CDR3 coding sequence is TGTACCAGCAGTGAACAGGGGACATCGGAGGAGACCCAGTACTTC. This chain links TRBV6-4 with TRBJ2-5; 7 bases map to TRBD1. The V gene's germline CDR1 is MRHNA and CDR2 SNTAGT. CDR3 length: 15 amino acids.

This clonotype was found many times. The CDR3 sequence: CASSAGRRGYGYTF. The CDR3 DNA follows: TGTGCCAGCAGTGCAGGACGGCGGGGCTATGGCTACACCTTC. J is TRBJ1-2 and V is TRBV12-3 or TRBV12-4; D not certain. This CDR3 region has 14 residues. The germline V and J ends were trimmed by 5 bases and 4 bases, with 14 bases remaining between them.

This chain joins TRBV11-2 and TRBJ1-2; a weak D match, TRBD1 (6 bases). Trimming removed 0 bases at V and 7 bases at J, with 12 bases between. Germline loops: CDR1 SGHAT, CDR2 FQNNGV. The CDR3 has 14 residues. This CDR3 is CASSLDRGGSGYTF. The CDR3 DNA sequence: TGTGCCAGCAGCTTAGACAGGGGCGGGAGTGGCTACACCTTC.